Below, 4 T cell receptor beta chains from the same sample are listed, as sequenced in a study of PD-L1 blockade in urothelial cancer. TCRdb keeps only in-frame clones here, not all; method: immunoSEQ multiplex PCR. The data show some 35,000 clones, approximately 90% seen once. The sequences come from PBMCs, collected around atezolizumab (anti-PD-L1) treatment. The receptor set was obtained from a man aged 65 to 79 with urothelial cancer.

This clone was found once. DNA of the CDR3: TGTGCCAGCAGCCAAGAGGGGCTCTTTGGCTACACCTTC. As protein: CASSQEGLFGYTF. The chain uses TRBV14 and TRBJ1-2; possible D gene TRBD1, 5 bases. Trimming shortened V by 0 bases and J by 7 bases, and 9 bases separated the two germline ends. The V gene's germline CDR1 is SGHDN and CDR2 FVKESK. The CDR3 contains 13 residues.

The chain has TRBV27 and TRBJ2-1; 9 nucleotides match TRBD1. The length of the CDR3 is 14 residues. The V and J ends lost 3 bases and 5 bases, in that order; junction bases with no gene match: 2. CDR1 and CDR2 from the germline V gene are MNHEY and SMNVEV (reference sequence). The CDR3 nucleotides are TGTGCCAGCAGTTTTGACAGGGGGGACAATGAGCAGTTCTTC. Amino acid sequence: CASSFDRGDNEQFF.

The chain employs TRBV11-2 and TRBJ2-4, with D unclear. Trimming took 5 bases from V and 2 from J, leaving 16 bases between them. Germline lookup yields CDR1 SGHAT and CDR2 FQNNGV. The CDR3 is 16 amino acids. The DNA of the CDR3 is TGTGCCAGCAGCCCGACTGCCACTCTAACCAAAAACATTCAGTACTTC. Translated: CASSPTATLTKNIQYF.

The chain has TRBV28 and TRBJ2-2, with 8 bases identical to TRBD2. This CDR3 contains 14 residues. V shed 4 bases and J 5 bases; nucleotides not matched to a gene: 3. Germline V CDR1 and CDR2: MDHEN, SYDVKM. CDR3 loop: CASSSTGGTGELFF. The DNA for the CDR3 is TGTGCCAGCAGTTCGACGGGAGGGACCGGGGAGCTGTTTTTT.